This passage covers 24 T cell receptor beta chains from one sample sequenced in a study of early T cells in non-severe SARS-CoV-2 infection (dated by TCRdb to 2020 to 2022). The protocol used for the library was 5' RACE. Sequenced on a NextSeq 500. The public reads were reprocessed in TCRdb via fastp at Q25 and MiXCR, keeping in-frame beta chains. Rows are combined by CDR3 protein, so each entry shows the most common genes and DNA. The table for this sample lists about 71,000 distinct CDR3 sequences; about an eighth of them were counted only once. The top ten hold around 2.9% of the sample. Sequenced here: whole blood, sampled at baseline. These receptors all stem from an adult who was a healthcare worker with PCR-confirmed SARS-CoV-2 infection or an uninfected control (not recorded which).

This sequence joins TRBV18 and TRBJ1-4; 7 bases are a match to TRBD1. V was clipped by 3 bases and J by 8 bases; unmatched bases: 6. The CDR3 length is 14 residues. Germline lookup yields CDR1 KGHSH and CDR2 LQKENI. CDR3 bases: TGTGCCAGCTCACCCCAATCGGACAGGGAAAAACTGTTTTTT. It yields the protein CASSPQSDREKLFF.

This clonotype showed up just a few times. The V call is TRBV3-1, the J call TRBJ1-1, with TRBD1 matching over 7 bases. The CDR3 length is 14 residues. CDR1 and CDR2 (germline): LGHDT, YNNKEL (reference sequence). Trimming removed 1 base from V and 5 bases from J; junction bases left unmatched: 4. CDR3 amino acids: CASSQVGGATEAFF. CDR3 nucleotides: TGTGCCAGCAGCCAAGTAGGGGGCGCGACTGAAGCTTTCTTT.

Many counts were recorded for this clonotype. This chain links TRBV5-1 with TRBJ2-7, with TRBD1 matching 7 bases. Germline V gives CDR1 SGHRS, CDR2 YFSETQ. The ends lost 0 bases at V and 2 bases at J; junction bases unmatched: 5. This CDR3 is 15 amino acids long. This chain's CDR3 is CASSLALGQPYEQYF. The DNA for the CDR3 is TGCGCCAGCAGCTTGGCGCTGGGACAGCCCTACGAGCAGTACTTC.

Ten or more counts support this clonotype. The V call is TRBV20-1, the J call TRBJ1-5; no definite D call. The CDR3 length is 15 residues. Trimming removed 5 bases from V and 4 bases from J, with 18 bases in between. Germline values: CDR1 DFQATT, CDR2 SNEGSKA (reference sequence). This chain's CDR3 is CSASTHRTANQPQHF. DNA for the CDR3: TGCAGTGCTTCCACTCATCGGACTGCAAATCAGCCCCAGCATTTT.

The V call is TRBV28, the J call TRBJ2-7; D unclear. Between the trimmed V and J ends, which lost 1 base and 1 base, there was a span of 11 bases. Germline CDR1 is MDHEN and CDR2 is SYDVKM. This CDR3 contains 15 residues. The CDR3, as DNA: TGTGCCAGCAGTTTATTCCCCTGGCAGTCCTACGAGCAGTACTTC. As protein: CASSLFPWQSYEQYF.

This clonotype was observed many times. CDR3 coding DNA: TGTGCCAGCAGCCCCGGACAGGTCTCTGGAAACACCATATATTTT. Translating gives CASSPGQVSGNTIYF. The chain carries TRBV6-5 and TRBJ1-3; 7 positions match TRBD1. The V and J ends lost 6 bases and 0 bases, in that order; junction bases with no gene match: 5. The CDR3 sequence is 15 residues long. The V gene's germline CDR1 is MNHEY and CDR2 SVGAGI.

In nucleotides, the CDR3 is TGCAGTGCTAGAGATGGGGACAGGGGGCGTATCTATGGCTACACCTTC. As protein: CSARDGDRGRIYGYTF. The rearrangement links TRBV20-1 to TRBJ1-2; TRBD1 agrees at 12 bases. Per the germline V gene, CDR1 is DFQATT and CDR2 is SNEGSKA (reference sequence). V dropped 0 bases and J dropped 4; count of bases not matched to a gene: 6. This CDR3 is 16 amino acids long.

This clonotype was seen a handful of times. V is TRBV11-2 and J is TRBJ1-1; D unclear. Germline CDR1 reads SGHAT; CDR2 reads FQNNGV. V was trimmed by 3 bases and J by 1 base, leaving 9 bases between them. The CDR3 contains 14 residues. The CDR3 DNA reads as TGTGCCAGCAGCTTTATAAAGGGGAACACTGAAGCTTTCTTT. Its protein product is CASSFIKGNTEAFF.

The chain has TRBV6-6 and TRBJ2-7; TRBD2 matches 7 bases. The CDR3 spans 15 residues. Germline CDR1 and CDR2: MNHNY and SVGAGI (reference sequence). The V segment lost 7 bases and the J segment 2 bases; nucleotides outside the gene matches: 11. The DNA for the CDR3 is TGTGCCAGCACCTCCCGTCTAGCGGATGCCTACGAGCAGTACTTC. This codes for CASTSRLADAYEQYF.

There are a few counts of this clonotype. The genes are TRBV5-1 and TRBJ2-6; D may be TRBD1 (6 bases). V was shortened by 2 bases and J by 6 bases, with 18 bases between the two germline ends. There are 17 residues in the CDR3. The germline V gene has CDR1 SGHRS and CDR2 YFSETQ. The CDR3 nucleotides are TGCGCCAGCAGCTTTCGGCAGGGGTACCCGCCGGCCAACGTCCTGACTTTC. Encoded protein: CASSFRQGYPPANVLTF.

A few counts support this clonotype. CDR3 sequence (DNA): TGTGCCAGCAGGAGGTTCGGGGTTCGTGGGACAGATACGCAGTATTTT. It is translated as CASRRFGVRGTDTQYF. This chain uses TRBV27 with TRBJ2-3; D is possibly TRBD2 (5 bases). CDR1 is MNHEY, CDR2 SMNVEV, per germline (reference sequence). Trimming took off 6 bases at V and 3 bases at J, with 19 bases between the two ends. The CDR3 loop spans 16 amino acids.

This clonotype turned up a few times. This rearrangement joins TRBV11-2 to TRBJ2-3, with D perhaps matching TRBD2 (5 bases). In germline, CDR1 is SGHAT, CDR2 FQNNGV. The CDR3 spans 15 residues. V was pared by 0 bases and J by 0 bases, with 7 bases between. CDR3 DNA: TGTGCCAGCAGCTTAGATCTAGCTAGCACAGATACGCAGTATTTT. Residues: CASSLDLASTDTQYF.

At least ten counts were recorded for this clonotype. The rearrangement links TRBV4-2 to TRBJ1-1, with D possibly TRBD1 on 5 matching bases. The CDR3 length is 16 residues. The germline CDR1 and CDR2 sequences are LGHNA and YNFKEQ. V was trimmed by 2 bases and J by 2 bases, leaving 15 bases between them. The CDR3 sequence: CASSQISSGPNTEAFF. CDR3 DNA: TGTGCCAGCAGCCAAATCTCGTCAGGGCCTAACACTGAAGCTTTCTTT.

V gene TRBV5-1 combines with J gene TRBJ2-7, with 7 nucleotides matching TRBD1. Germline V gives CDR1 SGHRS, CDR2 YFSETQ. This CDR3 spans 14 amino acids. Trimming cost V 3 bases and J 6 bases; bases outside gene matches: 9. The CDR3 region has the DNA TGCGCCAGCAGCTACCTAGACAGGGCCCGCGAGCAGTACTTC. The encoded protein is CASSYLDRAREQYF.

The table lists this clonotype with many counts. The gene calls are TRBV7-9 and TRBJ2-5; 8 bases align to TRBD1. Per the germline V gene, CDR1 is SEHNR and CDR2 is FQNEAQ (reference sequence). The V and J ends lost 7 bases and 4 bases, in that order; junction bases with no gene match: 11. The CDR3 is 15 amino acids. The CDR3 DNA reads TGTGCCAGCACCATGGACAGGGCGAGAAGAGAGACCCAGTACTTC. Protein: CASTMDRARRETQYF.

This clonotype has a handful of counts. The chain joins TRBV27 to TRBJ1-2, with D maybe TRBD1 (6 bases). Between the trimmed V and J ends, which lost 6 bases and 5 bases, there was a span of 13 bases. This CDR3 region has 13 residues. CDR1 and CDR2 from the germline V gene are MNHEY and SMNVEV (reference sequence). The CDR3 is CASSQGHLYGYTF. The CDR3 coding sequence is TGTGCCAGCAGCCAGGGACACCTGTATGGCTACACCTTC.

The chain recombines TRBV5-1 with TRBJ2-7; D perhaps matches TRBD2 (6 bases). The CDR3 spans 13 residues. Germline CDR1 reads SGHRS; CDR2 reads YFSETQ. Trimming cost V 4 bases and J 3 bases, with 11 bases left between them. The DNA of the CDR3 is TGCGCCAGCAGCCTCTGGGACTTCTACGAGCAGTACTTC. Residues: CASSLWDFYEQYF.

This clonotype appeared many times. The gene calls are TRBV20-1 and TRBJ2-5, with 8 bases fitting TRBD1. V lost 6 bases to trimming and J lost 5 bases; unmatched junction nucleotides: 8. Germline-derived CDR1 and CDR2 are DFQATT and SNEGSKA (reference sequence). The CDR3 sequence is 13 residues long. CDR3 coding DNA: TGCAGTGCGATGGACAGGGACAGGGAGACCCAGTACTTC. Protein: CSAMDRDRETQYF.

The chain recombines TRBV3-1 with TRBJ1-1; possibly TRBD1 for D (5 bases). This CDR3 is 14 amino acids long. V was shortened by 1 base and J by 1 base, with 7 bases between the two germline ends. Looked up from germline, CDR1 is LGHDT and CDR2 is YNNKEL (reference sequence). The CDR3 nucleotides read TGTGCCAGCAGCCAAGTTGGGGGGAACACTGAAGCTTTCTTT. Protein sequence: CASSQVGGNTEAFF. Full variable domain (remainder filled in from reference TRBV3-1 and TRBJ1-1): DTAVSQTPKYLVTQMGNDKSIKCEQNLGHDTMYWYKQDSKKFLKIMFSYNNKELIINETVPNRFSPKSPDKAHLNLHINSLELGDSAVYFCASSQVGGNTEAFFGQGTRLTVV.

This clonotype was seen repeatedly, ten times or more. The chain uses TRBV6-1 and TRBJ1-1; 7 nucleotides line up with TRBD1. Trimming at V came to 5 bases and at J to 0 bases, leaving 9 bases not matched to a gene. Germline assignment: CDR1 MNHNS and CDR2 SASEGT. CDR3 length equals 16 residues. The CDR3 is CASSLWTGDMNTEAFF. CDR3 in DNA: TGTGCCAGCAGTTTATGGACAGGAGACATGAACACTGAAGCTTTCTTT.

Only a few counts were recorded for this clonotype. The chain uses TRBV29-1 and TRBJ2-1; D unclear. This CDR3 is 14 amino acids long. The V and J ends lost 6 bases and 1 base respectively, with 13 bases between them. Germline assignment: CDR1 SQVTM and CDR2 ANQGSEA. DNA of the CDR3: TGCAGCGTCTCAGAAGCCAGTTCCTACAATGAGCAGTTCTTC. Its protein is CSVSEASSYNEQFF.

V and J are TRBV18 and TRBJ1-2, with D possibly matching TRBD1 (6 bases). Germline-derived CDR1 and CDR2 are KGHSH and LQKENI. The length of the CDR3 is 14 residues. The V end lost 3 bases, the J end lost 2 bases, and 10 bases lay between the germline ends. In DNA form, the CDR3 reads TGTGCCAGCTCACCGGGGAGGGGGAACTATGGCTACACCTTC. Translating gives CASSPGRGNYGYTF.

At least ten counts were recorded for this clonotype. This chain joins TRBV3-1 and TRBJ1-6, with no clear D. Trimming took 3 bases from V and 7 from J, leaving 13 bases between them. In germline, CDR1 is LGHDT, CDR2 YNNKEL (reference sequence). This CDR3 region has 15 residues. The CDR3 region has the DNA TGTGCCAGCAGCCAGAACCCGGGCCCCAATTCACCCCTCCACTTT. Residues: CASSQNPGPNSPLHF.

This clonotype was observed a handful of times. CDR3 sequence: CASSLAGRTANTEAFF. The CDR3 nucleotides read TGTGCCAGCAGCTTAGCGGGCCGGACAGCGAACACTGAAGCTTTCTTT. The chain couples TRBV7-8 to TRBJ1-1, with D possibly matching TRBD1 (6 bases). The CDR3 spans 16 residues. With 0 bases removed from V and 1 base from J, the gap between germline ends came to 12 bases. From germline, CDR1 is SGHVS and CDR2 FQNEAQ.